These 8 T cell receptor beta chains came from one sample sequenced in a study of identifying expanded T cells in peripheral blood. Sequenced by immunoSEQ multiplex PCR; TCRdb stores in-frame clones only, minus some. The repertoire includes tens of thousands of clones, 88% of them detected once, and 5.5% to 7% sits in the top ten. Sequencing was performed on blood. The receptors stem from a person between 18 and 75 years old in good health.

The chain employs TRBV19 and TRBJ2-7; 16 bases line up with TRBD2. Germline V gives CDR1 LNHDA, CDR2 SQIVND (reference sequence). This CDR3 contains 18 residues. The trim removed 6 bases at V and 8 bases at J, leaving 16 bases unmatched. Here the CDR3 DNA reads TGTGCCAGTAGCCCCCCCTGGGGACTAGCGGGAGGGCCAGGCAAGCAGTACTTC. Protein sequence: CASSPPWGLAGGPGKQYF.

Comments on this clone: The DNA is left out, because the CDR3 cannot be placed on it with certainty; the CDR3 is given as TCRdb lists it. The chain has TRBV12-5 and TRBJ2-4; the D call TRBD1 from the table was never checked on the DNA. CDR1 and CDR2 from the germline V gene are LGHNT and FRNRAP. The CDR3 length is 13 residues, termini included. Here the CDR3 reads CASGLVGQGSEYF.

V is TRBV19 and J is TRBJ2-3, with unresolved D. The CDR3 has 13 residues. Deletions cut 3 bases from V and 2 bases from J, with 6 bases between. Germline-derived CDR1 and CDR2 are LNHDA and SQIVND (reference sequence). The CDR3 loop is CASSIRVTDTQYF. The CDR3 DNA follows: TGTGCCAGTAGTATCCGGGTCACAGATACGCAGTATTTT.

This clone is a singleton in its sample. The chain links TRBV10-3 to TRBJ1-2; maybe TRBD1 (5 bases). CDR1 is ENHRY and CDR2 is SYGVKD in the germline V gene. The CDR3 loop spans 16 amino acids. Trimming stripped 4 bases from V and 6 bases from J, with 21 bases between. The CDR3 nucleotides are TGTGCCATCAGTGGTGTCAGGGTAGAGTTCTCGGATGGCTACACCTTC. Its translation is CAISGVRVEFSDGYTF.

V usage is TRBV11-3 and J usage is TRBJ2-5; D gene uncertain. Germline CDR1 is SGHNT and CDR2 is YENEEA. Trimming pared 2 bases from V and 10 bases from J, leaving 14 bases between. CDR3 length: 13 amino acids. CDR3 sequence (DNA): TGTGCCAGCAGCTTAAACTCTCGGGCGAACCAGTACTTC. This translates into CASSLNSRANQYF.

The chain links TRBV27 to TRBJ2-2; D not resolved. The V end was cut by 0 bases, the J end by 1 base, with 3 bases between. Germline V CDR1 and CDR2: MNHEY, SMNVEV (reference sequence). This CDR3 region has 14 residues. CDR3 in amino acids: CASSLSLNTGELFF. In DNA form, the CDR3 reads TGTGCCAGCAGTTTATCCTTGAACACCGGGGAGCTGTTTTTT.

The rearrangement uses TRBV5-1 and TRBJ2-7; D gene unclear. In germline, CDR1 is SGHRS, CDR2 YFSETQ. The CDR3 spans 11 residues. V dropped 4 bases and J dropped 3 bases, with 5 bases sitting between them. CDR3 coding DNA: TGCGCCAGCAGCAACATCTACGAGCAGTACTTC. This codes for CASSNIYEQYF.

The V call is TRBV9, the J call TRBJ2-5; 9 bases map to TRBD1. The CDR3 consists of 15 residues. V was clipped by 2 bases and J by 5 bases; unmatched bases: 7. Germline V lookup: CDR1 SGDLS, CDR2 YYNGEE. The CDR3 spells CASSVRDRVMETQYF. In DNA form, the CDR3 reads TGTGCCAGCAGCGTCCGGGACAGGGTTATGGAGACCCAGTACTTC.